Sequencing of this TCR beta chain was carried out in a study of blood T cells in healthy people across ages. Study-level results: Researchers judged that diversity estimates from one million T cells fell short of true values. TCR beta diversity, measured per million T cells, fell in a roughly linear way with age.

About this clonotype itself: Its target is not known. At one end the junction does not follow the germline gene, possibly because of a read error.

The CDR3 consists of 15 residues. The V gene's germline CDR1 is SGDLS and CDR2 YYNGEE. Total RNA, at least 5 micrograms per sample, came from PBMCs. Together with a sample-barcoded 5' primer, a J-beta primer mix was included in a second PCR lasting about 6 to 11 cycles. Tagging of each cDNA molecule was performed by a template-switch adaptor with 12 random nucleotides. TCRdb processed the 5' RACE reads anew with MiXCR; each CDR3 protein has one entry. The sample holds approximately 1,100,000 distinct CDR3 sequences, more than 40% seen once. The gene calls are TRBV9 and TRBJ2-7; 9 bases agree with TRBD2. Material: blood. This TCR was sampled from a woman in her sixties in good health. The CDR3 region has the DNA TGTGCCGGCAGTCTAGGGGCTAGCGGGATGGGCGAGCAGTACTTC. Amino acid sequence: CAGSLGASGMGEQYF.